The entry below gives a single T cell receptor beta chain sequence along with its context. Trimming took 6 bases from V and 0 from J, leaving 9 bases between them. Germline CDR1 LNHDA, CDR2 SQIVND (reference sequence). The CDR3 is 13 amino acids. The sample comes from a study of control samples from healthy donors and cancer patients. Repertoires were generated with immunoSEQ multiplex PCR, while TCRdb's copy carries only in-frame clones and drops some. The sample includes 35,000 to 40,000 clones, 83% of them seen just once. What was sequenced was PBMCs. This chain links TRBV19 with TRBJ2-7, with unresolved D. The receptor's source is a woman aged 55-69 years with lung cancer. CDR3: CASRDVSSYEQYF. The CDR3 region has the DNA TGTGCCAGTAGGGACGTAAGCTCCTACGAGCAGTACTTC.